Presented here are 23 T cell receptor beta chains from one specimen sequenced in a study of T cells in Graves' hyperthyroidism and ophthalmopathy. Amplification yielded TCR beta CDR3 regions, with RNA transcripts as the source. First-round RT-PCR of the TCR CDR3 relied on the HTBI primer set. TCRdb used MiXCR to reprocess the multiplex PCR reads, holding one entry per CDR3 protein. Of around 450,000 distinct CDR3 sequences in the sample, roughly 15% are singletons; the top ten hold 4% to 6.5%. Sample: blood. The receptors shown here come from a woman younger than 30 with Graves' hyperthyroidism.

This chain connects TRBV2 to TRBJ2-1; D is undetermined. The DNA end is a closer match to TRBJ2-7, so the J assignment may be wrong. This CDR3 comprises 12 residues. Looked up from germline, CDR1 is SNHLY and CDR2 is FYNNEI. CDR3 coding DNA: TGTGCCAGCAGTTTCTTATACAATGAGCAGTACTTC. It specifies CASSFLYNEQYF.

This clonotype was observed many times. The chain is built from TRBV28 and TRBJ1-5; D might be TRBD1 (5 bases). The CDR3 is 14 amino acids. Trimming took 8 bases from V and 3 from J, leaving 14 bases between them. CDR1 and CDR2 (germline): MDHEN, SYDVKM. The DNA for the CDR3 is TGTGCCAGCCGTGTTGGGACCGTCAATCAGCCCCAGCATTTT. Translation: CASRVGTVNQPQHF.

This clonotype was seen a handful of times. The chain joins TRBV20-1 to TRBJ1-5; 7 positions match TRBD1. Trimming removed 4 bases from V and 7 bases from J; junction bases left unmatched: 4. This CDR3 is 12 amino acids long. The germline V gene has CDR1 DFQATT and CDR2 SNEGSKA (reference sequence). In nucleotides, the CDR3 is TGCAGTGCTACGCAGGGGGGCCAGCCCCAGCATTTT. The encoded protein is CSATQGGQPQHF.

This clonotype showed up just a few times. J is TRBJ2-1 and V is TRBV29-1, with 11 bases identical to TRBD2. Germline-derived CDR1 and CDR2 are SQVTM and ANQGSEA. Unmatched junction bases numbered 8, after V lost 6 bases and J lost 7 bases. The CDR3 is made up of 14 amino acids. CDR3 coding DNA: TGCAGCGTCATTAGCGGGAGGGCCGGGAATGAGCAGTTCTTC. Protein sequence: CSVISGRAGNEQFF.

In its sample, this clonotype was seen many times. This chain uses TRBV6-1 with TRBJ2-1; 11 bases are a match to TRBD1. The V gene end was trimmed by 0 bases and the J gene end by 7 bases; junction bases not matched to a gene: 5. The CDR3 loop spans 16 amino acids. CDR1 is MNHNS, CDR2 SASEGT, per germline. In DNA, the CDR3 is TGTGCCAGCAGTGAAGCTGGGACAGGGGGTAAAAATGAGCAGTTCTTC. Translating it yields CASSEAGTGGKNEQFF.

The chain carries TRBV7-9 and TRBJ2-1; D unresolved. The germline V gene has CDR1 SEHNR and CDR2 FQNEAQ (reference sequence). This CDR3 is built from 13 residues. V lost 7 bases and J lost 1, with 8 bases in between. The CDR3 region has the DNA TGTGCCAGCATAAGAGGTTCCTACAATGAGCAGTTCTTC. Translating gives CASIRGSYNEQFF.

This clonotype has ten or more counts. The CDR3 reads CASSYSSTSEQYF. DNA for the CDR3: TGTGCCAGCAGTTACTCTTCGACTTCCGAGCAGTACTTC. V usage is TRBV6-5 and J usage is TRBJ2-7; no clear D gene. V was trimmed by 0 bases and J by 6 bases, leaving 9 bases between them. The CDR3 contains 13 residues. Per the germline V gene, CDR1 is MNHEY and CDR2 is SVGAGI.

The table lists this clonotype with many counts. The chain has TRBV28 and TRBJ2-2; 7 nucleotides align to TRBD1. V lost 6 bases to trimming and J lost 2 bases; unmatched junction nucleotides: 9. The CDR3 loop spans 16 amino acids. CDR1 and CDR2 from the germline V gene are MDHEN and SYDVKM. The CDR3 protein is CASRPTGTENTGELFF. In nucleotides, the CDR3 is TGTGCCAGCAGGCCAACCGGGACAGAAAACACCGGGGAGCTGTTTTTT.

Many counts were recorded for this clonotype. The V call is TRBV27, the J call TRBJ1-1; D is undetermined. The V end lost 0 bases, the J end lost 0 bases, and 8 bases lay between the germline ends. CDR1 and CDR2 (germline): MNHEY, SMNVEV (reference sequence). This CDR3 region has 15 residues. In DNA form, the CDR3 reads TGTGCCAGCAGTTTATCTTACTCTTTGAACACTGAAGCTTTCTTT. Amino acid sequence: CASSLSYSLNTEAFF.

This chain links TRBV20-1 with TRBJ1-2, with D perhaps matching TRBD1 (6 bases). Germline V lookup: CDR1 DFQATT, CDR2 SNEGSKA (reference sequence). This CDR3 has 14 residues. Trimming removed 3 bases at V and 0 bases at J, with 11 bases between. The CDR3 DNA follows: TGCAGTGCTAGCGGGGGGGCCTCTAACTATGGCTACACCTTC. Translation: CSASGGASNYGYTF.

This clonotype was detected only a few times. CDR3 residues: CASSLSSGRLNTGELFF. CDR3 in DNA: TGTGCCAGCAGCTTATCGTCGGGACGGTTAAACACCGGGGAGCTGTTTTTT. This chain connects TRBV7-3 to TRBJ2-2; D tentatively reads TRBD1 or TRBD2 (5 bases each). From germline, CDR1 is SGHTA and CDR2 FQGTGA. There are 17 residues in the CDR3. V was clipped by 2 bases and J by 2 bases, with 15 bases between them.

This clonotype was seen a handful of times. The chain carries TRBV6-2 or TRBV6-3 and TRBJ2-1; tentative D call: TRBD2 (5 bases). CDR1 and CDR2 from the germline V gene are MNHEY and SVGEGT. Trimming cost V 11 bases and J 2 bases, with 13 bases left between them. The CDR3 has 13 residues. The CDR3 loop reads CAARGYTYNEQFF. In DNA form, the CDR3 reads TGTGCCGCCCGAGGGTACACCTACAATGAGCAGTTCTTC.

This clonotype was recorded many times. As DNA, the CDR3 is TGTGCCAGCAGCGTAGGACTAGCTAACTACGAGCAGTACTTC. It specifies CASSVGLANYEQYF. The chain recombines TRBV9 with TRBJ2-7, with 7 bases lining up with TRBD2. Looked up from germline, CDR1 is SGDLS and CDR2 is YYNGEE. The CDR3 totals 14 residues. V shed 0 bases and J 3 bases; nucleotides not matched to a gene: 3.

The sample holds many counts of this clonotype. The chain employs TRBV7-8 and TRBJ2-7; 11 bases are a match to TRBD1. Germline V lookup: CDR1 SGHVS, CDR2 FQNEAQ. V shed 5 bases and J 4 bases; nucleotides not matched to a gene: 7. The CDR3 is made up of 15 amino acids. The CDR3 is CASSLWTGGPYEQYF. The CDR3 DNA follows: TGTGCCAGCAGCCTTTGGACAGGGGGCCCGTACGAGCAGTACTTC.

This clonotype was picked up many times. The chain uses TRBV29-1 and TRBJ2-3; 8 bases fit TRBD2. The CDR3 is made up of 14 amino acids. Per the germline V gene, CDR1 is SQVTM and CDR2 is ANQGSEA. V lost 6 bases and J lost 3; bases outside the gene matches: 8. The CDR3 coding sequence is TGCAGCGTCGGGGGGGTGTTGAGGACAGATACGCAGTATTTT. Translated: CSVGGVLRTDTQYF.

This clonotype was counted ten times or more. The rearrangement links TRBV27 to TRBJ1-5; no clear D gene. CDR3 size: 14 residues. Trimming removed 8 bases at V and 5 bases at J, with 16 bases between. Per the germline V gene, CDR1 is MNHEY and CDR2 is SMNVEV (reference sequence). This chain's CDR3 is CASGSRVLDQPQHF. In DNA, the CDR3 is TGTGCCAGCGGGTCCCGGGTGCTAGATCAGCCCCAGCATTTT.

The sample holds many counts of this clonotype. The chain has TRBV7-2 and TRBJ2-7; TRBD1 or TRBD2 may be the D gene (6 bases each). The CDR3 sequence is 15 residues long. Trimming pared 1 base from V and 6 bases from J, leaving 16 bases between. Germline CDR1 SGHTA, CDR2 FQGNSA. CDR3 DNA sequence: TGTGCCAGCAGCTTAGGGTGGGGGGCCAGAGGCGAGCAGTACTTC. Protein sequence: CASSLGWGARGEQYF.

This clonotype occurred a few times. The CDR3 coding sequence is TGTGCCAGCAGCTTAGCTCCGGGACTAGCGGGGGGGTCCTACAATGAGCAGTTCTTC. Translating gives CASSLAPGLAGGSYNEQFF. The chain employs TRBV11-2 and TRBJ2-1; 16 nucleotides agree with TRBD2. Germline CDR1 reads SGHAT; CDR2 reads FQNNGV. The CDR3 is 19 amino acids. V lost 1 base, J lost 1 base, and 4 bases stayed unmatched.

The V and J genes are TRBV9 and TRBJ2-3; TRBD2 matches 7 bases. The J segment lost 2 bases and the V segment lost 1 base, leaving 4 bases of the junction unmatched. Germline CDR1 is SGDLS and CDR2 is YYNGEE. The CDR3 runs 15 residues. The CDR3 nucleotides read TGTGCCAGCAGCGTAACTAGCGATTACACAGATACGCAGTATTTT. It yields the protein CASSVTSDYTDTQYF.

Regarding this clonotype: Since a much larger clone is just one base distant, this may be a read error. J is TRBJ2-2 and V is TRBV12-3 or TRBV12-4; D is unclear. The CDR3 consists of 12 residues. Trimming stripped 0 bases from V and 7 bases from J, with 3 bases between. The CDR3 nucleotides are TGTGCCAGCAGTTTAGCGGGCGGGGAGCTGTTTTTT. Residues: CASSLAGGELFF.

This CDR3 is CASSLRTSGSQETQYF. CDR3 sequence (DNA): TGTGCCAGCAGCCTGCGGACTAGCGGAAGTCAAGAGACCCAGTACTTC. V is TRBV7-8 and J is TRBJ2-5; 10 bases align to TRBD2. CDR1 and CDR2 (germline): SGHVS, FQNEAQ. CDR3 size: 16 residues. The J segment lost 2 bases and the V segment lost 5 bases, leaving 8 bases of the junction unmatched.

The chain uses TRBV5-1 and TRBJ2-3; maybe TRBD1 (6 bases). The CDR3 contains 13 residues. The germline CDR1 and CDR2 sequences are SGHRS and YFSETQ. The V and J ends lost 5 bases and 6 bases respectively, with 13 bases between them. CDR3 amino acids: CASSPAGVDTQYF. CDR3 in DNA: TGCGCCAGCAGTCCGGCAGGGGTGGATACGCAGTATTTT.

Only a few counts were recorded for this clonotype. The V and J genes are TRBV10-3 and TRBJ1-3, with TRBD1 matching over 7 bases. Losses at the gene ends were 2 bases for V and 2 bases for J; bases not matched to a gene: 0. Per the germline V gene, CDR1 is ENHRY and CDR2 is SYGVKD. This CDR3 has 14 residues. DNA of the CDR3: TGTGCCATCAGTGAGGGACAGGCTGGAAACACCATATATTTT. Its protein is CAISEGQAGNTIYF.